These T cell receptor beta chains were read from a single sample in a study of shared clonotypes between healthy human individuals. TCRdb's copy holds only in-frame clones and misses some; the assay was immunoSEQ multiplex PCR. The repertoire holds about 2 million clones, with roughly 94% as singletons. What was sequenced was naive CD4+ T cells sorted from blood. Source of these receptors: a man aged 18 to 30 in good health. Both conserved end residues are part of each CDR3. The order of the fields is D gene, V gene, clone size, J gene, CDR3 protein, CDR3 DNA. D genes are given only for firm matches. The size entry is marked missing in some rows and otherwise reads once, few, many or a size class.

TRBD1	TRBV7-2	NA	TRBJ2-1	CASSTSGTGSNAQFF	TGTGCCAGCAGCACCTCCGGGACAGGGTCAAATGCGCAGTTCTTC
NA	TRBV7-9	once	TRBJ2-1	CASISSRPDYNEQFF	TGTGCCAGCATCTCATCCAGACCAGACTACAATGAGCAGTTCTTC
NA	TRBV28	NA	TRBJ2-7	CASSLFGGLYEQYF	TGTGCCAGCAGTTTATTCGGGGGGCTTTACGAGCAGTACTTC
NA	TRBV5-1	NA	TRBJ2-2	CASSLLSGLNTGELFF	TGCGCCAGCAGCCTCCTGAGCGGTCTCAACACCGGGGAGCTGTTTTTT
NA	TRBV4-1	NA	TRBJ2-5	CASSHYGAQETQYF	TGCGCCAGCAGCCACTACGGCGCCCAAGAGACCCAGTACTTC
TRBD1	TRBV5-4	NA	TRBJ1-2	CASSAPGQPNYGYTF	TGTGCCAGCAGCGCCCCGGGACAGCCAAACTATGGCTACACCTTC
NA	TRBV28	NA	TRBJ1-1	CASREGQKNTEAFF	TGTGCCAGCAGGGAAGGACAGAAGAACACTGAAGCTTTCTTT
NA	TRBV5-1	NA	TRBJ1-1	CASSFQMNTEAFF	TGCGCCAGCAGCTTTCAAATGAACACTGAAGCTTTCTTT
NA	TRBV7-6	NA	TRBJ1-1	CASSLAGRGLVMNTEAFF	TGTGCCAGCAGCTTAGCAGGCAGGGGCCTTGTAATGAACACTGAAGCTTTCTTT
TRBD2	TRBV10-3	NA	TRBJ2-7	CAISASVGGTSGRSYEQYF	TGTGCCATCAGTGCGTCGGTGGGGGGGACTAGCGGGAGATCGTACGAGCAGTACTTC
TRBD2	TRBV18	NA	TRBJ2-7	CASHGEGPYEQYF	TGTGCCAGTCACGGGGAGGGCCCCTACGAGCAGTACTTC
NA	TRBV2	few	TRBJ1-2	CASSEKGNGYTF	TGTGCCAGCAGTGAAAAAGGGAATGGCTACACCTTC
TRBD2	TRBV18	NA	TRBJ2-7	CASSPGAGAYEQYF	TGTGCCAGCTCACCAGGAGCGGGAGCCTACGAGCAGTACTTC
TRBD1	TRBV2	NA	TRBJ1-1	CASLDRARNTEAFF	TGTGCCAGCTTGGACAGGGCCAGGAACACTGAAGCTTTCTTT
NA	TRBV7-2	NA	TRBJ2-7	CASSRTAALSYEQYF	TGTGCCAGCAGCCGGACAGCGGCCCTCTCCTACGAGCAGTACTTC
NA	TRBV9	NA	TRBJ1-6	CASSVEGSSLHF	TGTGCCAGCAGCGTAGAGGGCTCCTCCCTCCACTTT
NA	TRBV6-6	NA	TRBJ1-1	CASSYSKNTEAFF	TGTGCCAGCAGTTACAGTAAGAACACTGAAGCTTTCTTT
NA	TRBV2	NA	TRBJ1-1	CASSERQGYTEAFF	TGTGCCAGCAGTGAACGGCAGGGTTACACTGAAGCTTTCTTT
NA	TRBV19	NA	TRBJ2-7	CASSPTRTYEQYF	TGTGCCAGTAGTCCCACGAGAACCTACGAGCAGTACTTC
NA	TRBV28	NA	TRBJ2-2	CASSPPRGGYTGELFF	TGTGCCAGCAGTCCCCCCCGGGGAGGCTACACCGGGGAGCTGTTTTTT
NA	TRBV5-1	NA	TRBJ2-1	CASSFTREGEQFF	TGCGCCAGCAGCTTCACACGAGAAGGTGAGCAGTTCTTC
NA	TRBV30	NA	TRBJ2-2	CAWSRVRATGELFF	TGTGCCTGGAGTAGAGTCCGGGCCACCGGGGAGCTGTTTTTT
TRBD2	TRBV5-1	once	TRBJ2-7	CASGTTTSGSYEQYF	TGCGCCAGCGGCACGACGACTAGCGGGTCTTACGAGCAGTACTTC
TRBD1	TRBV6-1	NA	TRBJ1-4	CASSLGQGPYEKLFF	TGTGCCAGCAGTCTTGGACAGGGTCCGTATGAAAAACTGTTTTTT
NA	TRBV5-1	NA	TRBJ1-1	CASSLGGGNTEAFF	TGCGCCAGCAGCTTGGGTGGAGGCAACACTGAAGCTTTCTTT
NA	TRBV7-9	NA	TRBJ2-1	CASSDLGNEQFF	TGTGCCAGCAGTGACCTAGGGAATGAGCAGTTCTTC
TRBD1	TRBV27	NA	TRBJ2-5	CAIQRGPGETQYF	TGTGCCATTCAGAGGGGGCCGGGGGAGACCCAGTACTTC
NA	TRBV1	NA	TRBJ2-1	CTSSHNNEQFF	TGCACCAGCAGCCACAACAATGAGCAGTTCTTC
NA	TRBV5-1	once	TRBJ2-7	CASSLGDKLSYEQYF	TGCGCCAGCAGCCTAGGAGACAAGCTGTCCTACGAGCAGTACTTC
NA	TRBV10-3	NA	TRBJ1-1	CAISAPAGPEAFF	TGTGCCATCAGTGCCCCGGCGGGACCTGAAGCTTTCTTT
NA	TRBV4-1	NA	TRBJ2-7	CASSHPGLPWEQYF	TGCGCCAGCAGCCATCCGGGACTCCCCTGGGAGCAGTACTTC
NA	TRBV4-2	NA	TRBJ1-3	CASSQGGEDGNTIYF	TGTGCCAGCAGCCAAGGAGGGGAGGATGGAAACACCATATATTTT
TRBD2	TRBV9	NA	TRBJ2-3	CASSVDASGSTDTQYF	TGTGCCAGCAGCGTAGATGCTAGCGGTAGCACAGATACGCAGTATTTT
TRBD1	TRBV6-5	once	TRBJ2-2	CASRQGGLGTGELFF	TGTGCCAGCCGACAGGGGGGGCTGGGCACCGGGGAGCTGTTTTTT
NA	TRBV4-3	NA	TRBJ1-2	CASSQYRENYGYTF	TGCGCCAGCAGCCAATACCGGGAAAACTATGGCTACACCTTC
TRBD2	TRBV10-3	NA	TRBJ2-1	CASRTSGDYNEQFF	TGTGCCAGTAGGACTAGCGGAGATTACAATGAGCAGTTCTTC
TRBD1	TRBV11-2	NA	TRBJ1-2	CASSLRQGSNYGYTF	TGTGCCAGCAGCTTAAGACAGGGGTCTAACTATGGCTACACCTTC
NA	TRBV7-2	NA	TRBJ2-1	CASSLGRHNEQFF	TGTGCCAGCAGCTTGGGGCGGCACAATGAGCAGTTCTTC
NA	TRBV5-1	NA	TRBJ1-6	CASSWRTEKNSPLHF	TGCGCCAGCAGCTGGCGGACGGAAAAGAATTCACCCCTCCACTTT
NA	TRBV29-1	NA	TRBJ1-4	CSAQSTRIGTNEKLFF	TGCAGCGCCCAGTCAACAAGGATAGGGACTAATGAAAAACTGTTTTTT
NA	TRBV27	NA	TRBJ1-6	CASSLSWRRNSPLHF	TGTGCCAGCAGTTTATCGTGGCGGAGGAATTCACCCCTCCACTTT
NA	TRBV6-5	once	TRBJ1-1	CASSRLLNTEAFF	TGTGCCAGCAGCCGACTTCTTAACACTGAAGCTTTCTTT
TRBD2	TRBV5-1	NA	TRBJ2-7	CASSYMTSGILNEQYF	TGCGCCAGCAGCTATATGACTAGCGGGATATTAAACGAGCAGTACTTC
NA	TRBV29-1	NA	TRBJ1-5	CSVEDGSNQPQHF	TGCAGCGTTGAAGACGGAAGCAATCAGCCCCAGCATTTT
NA	TRBV18	NA	TRBJ2-7	CASSPGLTNEQYF	TGTGCCAGCTCACCAGGTCTAACTAACGAGCAGTACTTC
NA	TRBV7-9	NA	TRBJ2-3	CASSLGRGFTDTQYF	TGTGCCAGCAGCTTAGGCAGGGGATTCACAGATACGCAGTATTTT
NA	TRBV7-2	NA	TRBJ2-1	CASSPQPPYEQFF	TGTGCCAGCAGCCCCCAGCCCCCCTATGAGCAGTTCTTC
NA	TRBV7-4	NA	TRBJ2-4	CASSLGAGIAKNIQYF	TGTGCCAGCAGCTTAGGTGCCGGCATAGCCAAAAACATTCAGTACTTC
NA	TRBV6-1	NA	TRBJ2-1	CAVQAYRTYNEQFF	TGTGCCGTACAGGCCTACAGGACCTACAATGAGCAGTTCTTC
NA	TRBV5-1	NA	TRBJ2-4	CASSLSPRGKSNELAKNIQYF	TGCGCCAGCAGCTTAAGCCCCCGGGGAAAGTCCAATGAGCTAGCCAAAAACATTCAGTACTTC
NA	TRBV28	NA	TRBJ1-2	CASSLWVSANYGYTF	TGTGCCAGCAGTTTATGGGTTTCGGCTAACTATGGCTACACCTTC
NA	TRBV11-2	once	TRBJ2-1	CASSSQGGNEQFF	TGTGCCAGCAGCAGCCAGGGTGGGAATGAGCAGTTCTTC
NA	TRBV6-1	NA	TRBJ1-5	CASRGFSNQPQHF	TGTGCCAGCCGGGGATTTAGCAATCAGCCCCAGCATTTT
NA	TRBV5-1	NA	TRBJ2-2	CASSLDPGTGELFF	TGCGCCAGCAGCTTGGATCCTGGCACCGGGGAGCTGTTTTTT